Listed below are T cell receptor beta chains from one sample, sequenced in a study of blood T cell repertoires in COVID-19. Measured with immunoSEQ multiplex PCR; TCRdb has only the in-frame clones, and not every one. Altogether fewer than 400,000 clones are present, about four fifths being singletons, with the ten largest covering under 3%. The material sequenced was peripheral blood. Receptors were obtained from a man younger than 40 with active or convalescent COVID-19. Each CDR3 is given with its conserved first and last residue. Each record gives: D gene, J gene, V gene, clone size, CDR3 protein, CDR3 DNA. A D gene is named only where the DNA matches it firmly. Clone sizes are given selectively: once, few, many, or a class where the clone is expanded.

d_call: NA; j_call: TRBJ1-2; v_call: TRBV6-4; clone_size: few; cdr3_aa: CASSASDTGYGYTF; cdr3_nt: TGTGCCAGCAGTGCTTCGGACACTGGCTATGGCTACACCTTC
d_call: NA; j_call: TRBJ2-7; v_call: TRBV6-1; clone_size: few; cdr3_aa: CASSEISGLDHEQYF; cdr3_nt: TGTGCCAGCAGTGAAATATCAGGGTTGGACCACGAGCAGTACTTC
d_call: TRBD2; j_call: TRBJ2-1; v_call: TRBV4-3; clone_size: NA; cdr3_aa: CASSQEASGGWRGEQFF; cdr3_nt: TGCGCCAGCAGCCAAGAGGCTAGCGGAGGGTGGAGAGGTGAGCAGTTCTTC
d_call: TRBD1; j_call: TRBJ2-7; v_call: TRBV5-1; clone_size: NA; cdr3_aa: CASSSTGQGAYEQYF; cdr3_nt: TGCGCCAGCAGCTCTACGGGGCAGGGGGCATACGAGCAGTACTTC
d_call: NA; j_call: TRBJ2-7; v_call: TRBV28; clone_size: NA; cdr3_aa: CASSPLIPPNSYEQYF; cdr3_nt: TGTGCCAGCAGTCCCCTGATTCCCCCTAACTCCTACGAGCAGTACTTC
d_call: NA; j_call: TRBJ1-2; v_call: TRBV6-5; clone_size: NA; cdr3_aa: CASKRAVNYGYTF; cdr3_nt: TGTGCCAGCAAGAGGGCCGTTAACTATGGCTACACCTTC
d_call: TRBD2; j_call: TRBJ2-1; v_call: TRBV18; clone_size: once; cdr3_aa: CASSPKTSEYNEQFF; cdr3_nt: TGTGCCAGCTCACCAAAAACTAGCGAATACAATGAGCAGTTCTTC
d_call: TRBD2; j_call: TRBJ2-3; v_call: TRBV18; clone_size: NA; cdr3_aa: CASSPAGVPVDTQYF; cdr3_nt: TGTGCCAGCTCACCAGCGGGAGTTCCCGTGGATACGCAGTATTTT
d_call: TRBD1; j_call: TRBJ2-1; v_call: TRBV5-1; clone_size: NA; cdr3_aa: CASSLVQGNYNEQFF; cdr3_nt: TGCGCCAGCAGCTTGGTACAGGGGAACTACAATGAGCAGTTCTTC
d_call: NA; j_call: TRBJ2-1; v_call: TRBV13; clone_size: once; cdr3_aa: CASSTPAHRTSYNEQFF; cdr3_nt: TGTGCCAGCTCCACACCCGCCCACAGGACCTCCTACAATGAGCAGTTCTTC
d_call: TRBD1; j_call: TRBJ1-5; v_call: TRBV19; clone_size: many; cdr3_aa: CASSMGQGAWGQPQHF; cdr3_nt: TGTGCCAGTAGTATGGGACAGGGGGCGTGGGGTCAGCCCCAGCATTTT
d_call: NA; j_call: TRBJ2-7; v_call: TRBV7-8; clone_size: NA; cdr3_aa: CASSLVSALRHDEQYF; cdr3_nt: TGTGCCAGCAGCTTAGTGAGTGCGTTGAGACACGACGAGCAGTACTTC
d_call: NA; j_call: TRBJ2-7; v_call: TRBV7-2; clone_size: NA; cdr3_aa: CASSGPGAKEYF; cdr3_nt: TGTGCCAGCAGCGGACCAGGGGCGAAAGAGTACTTC
d_call: NA; j_call: TRBJ1-6; v_call: TRBV18; clone_size: NA; cdr3_aa: CASSASSYNSPLHF; cdr3_nt: TGTGCCAGCTCTGCGAGCTCCTATAATTCACCCCTCCACTTT
d_call: NA; j_call: TRBJ1-3; v_call: TRBV6-5; clone_size: NA; cdr3_aa: CASTLTEGSRNTIYF; cdr3_nt: TGTGCCAGCACCCTTACAGAGGGAAGTAGGAACACCATATATTTT
d_call: TRBD1; j_call: TRBJ1-5; v_call: TRBV11-3; clone_size: NA; cdr3_aa: CASSLKPGGPNQPQHF; cdr3_nt: TGTGCCAGCAGCTTAAAACCAGGGGGACCGAATCAGCCCCAGCATTTT
d_call: NA; j_call: TRBJ2-4; v_call: TRBV5-1; clone_size: NA; cdr3_aa: CASSLDELNLQKLYF; cdr3_nt: TGCGCCAGCAGCTTGGATGAATTGAACCTCCAAAAACTGTACTTC
d_call: NA; j_call: TRBJ1-5; v_call: TRBV28; clone_size: NA; cdr3_aa: CASSLYTSNQPQHF; cdr3_nt: TGTGCCAGCAGTCTATACACTAGCAATCAGCCCCAGCATTTT
d_call: TRBD1; j_call: TRBJ1-3; v_call: TRBV7-2; clone_size: once; cdr3_aa: CASSYPGQGNTIYF; cdr3_nt: TGTGCCAGCAGCTATCCGGGACAGGGAAACACCATATATTTT
d_call: TRBD1; j_call: TRBJ2-7; v_call: TRBV7-2; clone_size: NA; cdr3_aa: CASSLGPGGSSYEQYF; cdr3_nt: TGTGCCAGCAGCTTAGGGCCAGGGGGCTCCTCCTACGAGCAGTACTTC
d_call: TRBD2; j_call: TRBJ2-7; v_call: TRBV28; clone_size: NA; cdr3_aa: CASSAQGLAGPSSYEQYF; cdr3_nt: TGTGCCAGCAGTGCTCAAGGACTAGCGGGGCCTTCCTCCTACGAGCAGTACTTC
d_call: NA; j_call: TRBJ2-5; v_call: TRBV12-3/TRBV12-4; clone_size: NA; cdr3_aa: CASSLDSLETQYF; cdr3_nt: TGTGCCAGCAGTTTGGACAGTTTGGAGACCCAGTACTTC
d_call: NA; j_call: TRBJ1-5; v_call: TRBV7-2; clone_size: NA; cdr3_aa: CASSLVRRGPQHF; cdr3_nt: TGTGCCAGCAGCTTAGTCCGTAGGGGGCCCCAGCATTTT
d_call: NA; j_call: TRBJ2-1; v_call: TRBV6-6; clone_size: NA; cdr3_aa: CASSALRDTLNEQFF; cdr3_nt: TGTGCCAGCAGTGCGCTTCGAGACACTCTCAATGAGCAGTTCTTC
d_call: TRBD2; j_call: TRBJ2-3; v_call: TRBV9; clone_size: few; cdr3_aa: CASSPGTSGSTDTQYF; cdr3_nt: TGTGCCAGCAGCCCTGGGACTAGCGGAAGCACAGATACGCAGTATTTT
d_call: NA; j_call: TRBJ2-3; v_call: TRBV29-1; clone_size: NA; cdr3_aa: CSADAGTDTQYF; cdr3_nt: TGCAGCGCTGACGCGGGGACGGATACGCAGTATTTT
d_call: NA; j_call: TRBJ2-7; v_call: TRBV4-1; clone_size: NA; cdr3_aa: CASSQEGAAYEQYF; cdr3_nt: TGCGCCAGCAGCCAAGAGGGTGCGGCCTACGAGCAGTACTTC
d_call: NA; j_call: TRBJ2-4; v_call: TRBV9; clone_size: NA; cdr3_aa: CASSAPQAKNIQYF; cdr3_nt: TGTGCCAGCAGCGCCCCCCAAGCCAAAAACATTCAGTACTTC
d_call: TRBD2; j_call: TRBJ2-1; v_call: TRBV10-3; clone_size: NA; cdr3_aa: CAIRVLLAGEVGEQFF; cdr3_nt: TGTGCCATCCGGGTACTACTAGCGGGAGAAGTTGGTGAGCAGTTCTTC
d_call: NA; j_call: TRBJ2-1; v_call: TRBV4-2; clone_size: few; cdr3_aa: CASSRRHLLTGGVYNEQFF; cdr3_nt: TGTGCCAGCAGCCGCCGACACCTTCTGACCGGAGGGGTTTACAATGAGCAGTTCTTC
d_call: NA; j_call: TRBJ2-6; v_call: TRBV19; clone_size: NA; cdr3_aa: CASSVDRWRGANVLTF; cdr3_nt: TGTGCCAGTAGTGTCGACCGGTGGAGAGGGGCCAACGTCCTGACTTTC
d_call: NA; j_call: TRBJ2-3; v_call: TRBV5-1; clone_size: NA; cdr3_aa: CASSPGGGAADTQYF; cdr3_nt: TGCGCCAGCAGCCCCGGTGGGGGCGCGGCGGATACGCAGTATTTT
d_call: TRBD1; j_call: TRBJ1-1; v_call: TRBV7-9; clone_size: NA; cdr3_aa: CASSLGNRGGFF; cdr3_nt: TGTGCCAGCAGCTTGGGGAACAGGGGGGGTTTCTTT